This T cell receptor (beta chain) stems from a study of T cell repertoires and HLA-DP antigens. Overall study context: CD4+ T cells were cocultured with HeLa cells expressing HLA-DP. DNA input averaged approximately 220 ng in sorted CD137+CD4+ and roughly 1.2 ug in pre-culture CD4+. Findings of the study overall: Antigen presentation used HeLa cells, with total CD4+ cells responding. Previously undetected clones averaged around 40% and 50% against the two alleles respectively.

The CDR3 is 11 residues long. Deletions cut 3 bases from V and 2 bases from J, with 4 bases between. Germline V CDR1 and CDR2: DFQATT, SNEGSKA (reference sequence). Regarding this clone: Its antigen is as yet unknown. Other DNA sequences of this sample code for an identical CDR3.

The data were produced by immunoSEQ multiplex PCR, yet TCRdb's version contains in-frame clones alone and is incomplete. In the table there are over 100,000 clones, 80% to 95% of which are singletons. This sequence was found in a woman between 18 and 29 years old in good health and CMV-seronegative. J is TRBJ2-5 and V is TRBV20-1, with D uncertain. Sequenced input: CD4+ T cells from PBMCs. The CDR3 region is CSASVQETQYF. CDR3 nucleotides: TGCAGTGCTAGTGTTCAAGAGACCCAGTACTTC.